The next 10 T cell receptor beta chains were all read from a single sample in a study of shared clonotypes between healthy human individuals. Measured with immunoSEQ multiplex PCR; TCRdb has only the in-frame clones, and not every one. Of some 1 million clones in the sample, approximately 68% were seen once. The sequenced sample consisted of memory CD4+ T cells sorted from blood. Subset noted: CD45RA-negative fraction. These receptors all stem from a young man in good health.

This sequence joins TRBV5-8 and TRBJ2-1, with TRBD2 matching 10 bases. After removal of 5 bases from V and 4 bases from J, the junction contained 6 bases not matched to a gene. The CDR3 has 15 residues. Germline V gives CDR1 SGHTS, CDR2 YDEGEE. CDR3 sequence: CASRSGTSVYNEQFF. CDR3 bases: TGTGCCAGCAGGTCAGGGACTAGCGTTTACAATGAGCAGTTCTTC.

This chain joins TRBV6-4 and TRBJ2-2, with D perhaps TRBD1 (5 bases). The CDR3 loop spans 18 amino acids. Between the trimmed V and J ends, which lost 11 bases and 0 bases, there was a span of 25 bases. CDR1 MRHNA and CDR2 SNTAGT come from the germline V gene. The CDR3 DNA is TGTGCCCGAATAATCGGACATTTCGCTGTGTCGAACACCGGGGAGCTGTTTTTT. This encodes CARIIGHFAVSNTGELFF.

The CDR3 loop reads CAWIGTTNTGELFF. The CDR3 nucleotides are TGTGCCTGGATCGGGACTACCAACACCGGGGAGCTGTTTTTT. The chain has TRBV30 and TRBJ2-2, with 7 bases fitting TRBD2. The CDR3 extends over 14 amino acids. CDR1 is GTSNPN and CDR2 is SVGIG in the germline V gene (reference sequence). The junction had 4 bases not matched to a gene; V was cut back by 4 bases and J by 2 bases.

The rearrangement uses TRBV5-5 and TRBJ1-2; D might be TRBD1 (6 bases). The germline CDR1 and CDR2 sequences are SGHKS and YYEKEE (reference sequence). Trimming took 3 bases from V and 8 from J, leaving 17 bases between them. The CDR3 contains 14 residues. DNA for the CDR3: TGTGCCAGCAGCTCCGGGGGCTTTACCCTAGGCTACACCTTC. Protein product: CASSSGGFTLGYTF.

The chain couples TRBV6-1 to TRBJ2-2, with 8 bases lining up with TRBD1. CDR3 length: 14 amino acids. The V segment lost 6 bases and the J segment 7 bases; nucleotides outside the gene matches: 7. CDR1 is MNHNS and CDR2 is SASEGT in the germline V gene. The CDR3 protein is CASRTGALIGELFF. The DNA for the CDR3 is TGTGCCAGCAGGACAGGGGCTCTGATCGGGGAGCTGTTTTTT.

The V and J genes are TRBV2 and TRBJ2-5; 9 bases match TRBD2. The CDR3 contains 16 residues. Germline trimming cut 8 bases from V and 7 bases from J; bases unmatched to any gene: 17. Germline V gene lookup returns CDR1 SNHLY and CDR2 FYNNEI. The CDR3 here is CASERVGGGREATQYF. In nucleotides, the CDR3 is TGTGCCAGCGAACGTGTCGGTGGCGGGAGGGAGGCGACCCAGTACTTC.

This chain uses TRBV7-9 with TRBJ2-5, with D hard to call. CDR3 length: 13 residues. Germline V gives CDR1 SEHNR, CDR2 FQNEAQ (reference sequence). V lost 1 base and J lost 6, with 9 bases in between. CDR3 region: CASSLGPGQTQYF. DNA for the CDR3: TGTGCCAGCAGCTTAGGGCCAGGCCAGACCCAGTACTTC.

This clone was observed many times. J is TRBJ1-2 and V is TRBV11-2; TRBD1 aligns across 7 bases. This CDR3 has 15 amino acids. The V gene end was trimmed by 4 bases and the J gene end by 0 bases; junction bases not matched to a gene: 5. Germline CDR1 reads SGHAT; CDR2 reads FQNNGV. CDR3 amino acids: CASSSWTGANYGYTF. CDR3 bases: TGTGCCAGCAGCTCCTGGACAGGAGCTAACTATGGCTACACCTTC.

V and J are TRBV7-8 and TRBJ2-1; perhaps TRBD2 as D (6 bases). V was clipped by 5 bases and J by 0 bases, with 11 bases between them. This CDR3 is built from 15 residues. Per germline, CDR1 SGHVS and CDR2 FQNEAQ. CDR3 bases: TGTGCCAGCAGCCTGGGACTCCCCTCCTACAATGAGCAGTTCTTC. Its protein is CASSLGLPSYNEQFF.

V is TRBV28 and J is TRBJ2-1; 11 bases fit TRBD2. With V trimmed by 6 bases and J by 7 bases, 11 bases remained unmatched. Germline CDR1 is MDHEN and CDR2 is SYDVKM. This CDR3 has 16 amino acids. DNA of the CDR3: TGTGCCAGCAGGGGTCCTAGCGGGGGGAGCCAAAATGAGCAGTTCTTC. Protein: CASRGPSGGSQNEQFF.